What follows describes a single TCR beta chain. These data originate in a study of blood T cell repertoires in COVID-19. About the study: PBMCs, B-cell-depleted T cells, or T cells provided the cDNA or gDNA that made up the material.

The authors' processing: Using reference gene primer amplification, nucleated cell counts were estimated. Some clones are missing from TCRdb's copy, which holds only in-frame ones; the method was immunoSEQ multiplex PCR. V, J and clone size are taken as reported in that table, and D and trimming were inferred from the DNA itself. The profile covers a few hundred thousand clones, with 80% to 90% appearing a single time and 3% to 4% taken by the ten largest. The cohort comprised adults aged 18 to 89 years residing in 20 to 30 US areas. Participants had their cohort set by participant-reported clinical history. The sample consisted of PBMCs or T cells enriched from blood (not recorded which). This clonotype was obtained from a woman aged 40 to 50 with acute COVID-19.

CDR3 sequence (DNA): TGCGCCAGCAGCTTTGGGGGGGCCCAAGAGACCCAGTACTTC. It translates to CASSFGGAQETQYF. This chain connects TRBV5-1 to TRBJ2-5; a possible D gene is TRBD2 (7 bases). V lost 2 bases to trimming and J lost 1 base, with 9 bases between them. The CDR3 has 14 residues. Germline lookup yields CDR1 SGHRS and CDR2 YFSETQ.